This T cell receptor (beta chain) originates from a study of T cells in localized non-small cell lung cancer. Study outcomes and limitations: Among blood samples, higher T cell density accompanied longer overall survival. In adjacent lung, a median roughly 56 of the top 100 tumor clones were found. Tumor showed lower T cell clonality than uninvolved adjacent lung, where it was highest.

Germline V gene lookup returns CDR1 GTSNPN and CDR2 SVGIG (reference sequence). Deletions cut 0 bases from V and 4 bases from J, with 12 bases between. The CDR3 sequence is 14 residues long. A remark on this clone: The target antigen is unknown.

The repertoire was sequenced with immunoSEQ multiplex PCR; TCRdb's copy has only in-frame clones and lacks some. This repertoire shows some 64,000 clones, approximately 80% found once; its top ten account for under 5%. This clonotype was sampled from a man aged 35 to 69 with stage II lung adenocarcinoma. This rearrangement joins TRBV30 to TRBJ1-2, with D possibly TRBD1 on 6 matching bases. The sample consisted of PBMCs, taken before any cancer treatment. CDR3 nucleotide sequence: TGTGCCTGGAGTGTAAGGGGGGCAGCCTATGGCTACACCTTC. Its translation: CAWSVRGAAYGYTF.